These T cell receptor beta chains were read from a single sample in a study of blood T cells in healthy people across ages. TCRdb re-derived calls from the 5' RACE reads in MiXCR, one entry per CDR3 protein. The table has 800,000 to 900,000 distinct CDR3 sequences, approximately 67% seen once. Source material: blood. The receptors stem from a man between 25 and 39 years old in good health. Each CDR3 is given with its conserved first and last residue. A D gene is named only where the DNA matches it firmly. Clone sizes are given selectively: once, few, many, or a class where the clone is expanded.

size	D	length	J	V	CDR3	DNA
few	TRBD2	16	TRBJ2-5	TRBV7-2	CASSLVESGGAETQYF	TGTGCCAGCAGCTTAGTGGAGAGCGGGGGGGCTGAGACCCAGTACTTC
-	TRBD1	16	TRBJ2-5	TRBV20-1	CSARDVAGGAYETQYF	TGCAGTGCTAGAGATGTCGCAGGGGGAGCCTATGAGACCCAGTACTTC
-	-	16	TRBJ2-7	TRBV20-1	CSAPGGVTGVNYEQYF	TGCAGTGCCCCAGGGGGGGTCACAGGGGTTAACTACGAGCAGTACTTC
-	-	16	TRBJ2-5	TRBV29-1	CSVGGVRGWLQETQYF	TGCAGCGTTGGCGGGGTGAGGGGATGGCTTCAAGAGACCCAGTACTTC
-	-	15	TRBJ1-2	TRBV16	CASSLGAGLDYGYTF	TGTGCCAGCAGCCTTGGGGCGGGACTCGACTATGGCTACACCTTC
-	TRBD1	15	TRBJ2-1	TRBV6-2/TRBV6-3	CASSHDRGQLNEQFF	TGTGCCAGCAGCCATGACAGGGGGCAGCTCAATGAGCAGTTCTTC
many	TRBD1	15	TRBJ2-4	TRBV7-3	CASSPRTGGENIQYF	TGTGCCAGCAGCCCAAGGACAGGGGGCGAAAACATTCAGTACTTC
once	-	16	TRBJ2-7	TRBV5-1	CASSPQVAESSYEQYF	TGCGCCAGCAGCCCCCAAGTAGCGGAGAGCTCCTACGAGCAGTACTTC
-	-	13	TRBJ2-7	TRBV5-1	CASSSGPRLLQYF	TGCGCCAGCAGCTCAGGTCCGAGGTTGTTGCAGTACTTC
-	TRBD1	17	TRBJ1-2	TRBV20-1	CSARTFSPDRSNYGYTF	TGCAGTGCTAGGACATTCAGTCCGGACAGGTCTAACTATGGCTACACCTTC
few	TRBD2	17	TRBJ2-1	TRBV5-1	CASSSGLAGGNYNEQFF	TGCGCCAGCAGCTCCGGACTAGCGGGGGGGAATTACAATGAGCAGTTCTTC
few	-	15	TRBJ2-3	TRBV20-1	CSARDQGRGTDTQYF	TGCAGTGCTAGAGATCAGGGGAGAGGGACAGATACGCAGTATTTT
-	-	12	TRBJ2-7	TRBV15	CATSSDNYEQYF	TGTGCCACCAGCTCAGACAACTACGAGCAGTACTTC
few	-	13	TRBJ1-4	TRBV20-1	CSARGGSNEKLFF	TGCAGTGCTAGAGGGGGGTCTAATGAAAAACTGTTTTTT
-	-	12	TRBJ1-1	TRBV7-9	CASSRGTSEAFF	TGTGCCAGCAGCCGAGGGACGTCTGAAGCTTTCTTT
-	TRBD1	13	TRBJ1-6	TRBV7-8	CASSSGTASPLHF	TGTGCCAGCAGTTCCGGGACAGCTTCACCCCTCCACTTT